A single sample gave rise to the 30 T cell receptor beta chains below, sequenced in a study of tumor and adjacent non-tumor tissue in lung cancer. A modified ARM-PCR protocol with three rounds of nested PCR amplified TCRbeta. One entry per CDR3 protein, called by TCRdb with MiXCR from the multiplex PCR reads. Of 77,000 or so distinct CDR3 sequences listed, 76% are singletons. RNA was extracted from bulk tissue without any cell sorting. The normal lung tissue was taken more than 3 cm from the tumor edge. Sequenced input: distant non-tumor lung tissue. These receptors came from a man aged 65-85 years with non-small cell lung cancer.

Concerning this clonotype itself: Because the CDR3 is missing its conserved closing phenylalanine or tryptophan, this is likely a read error. V gene TRBV11-3 combines with J gene TRBJ2-3, with D possibly matching TRBD2 (5 bases). From germline, CDR1 is SGHNT and CDR2 YENEEA. This CDR3 comprises 15 residues. The CDR3 DNA follows: TGTGCCAGCAGCCTAAGAGAGGGAGCCACAGATACACAGTATCTT. Amino acids: CASSLREGATDTQYL.

The chain recombines TRBV28 with TRBJ1-2; TRBD1 matches 9 bases. Germline lookup yields CDR1 MDHEN and CDR2 SYDVKM. CDR3 size: 17 residues. V was pared by 1 base and J by 7 bases, with 13 bases of the junction left unmatched. The CDR3 sequence: CASSLLTGTGGTRGYTF. CDR3 DNA: TGTGCCAGCAGTTTATTAACGGGTACAGGGGGCACTCGTGGCTACACCTTC.

This clonotype has a single count. The missing conserved phenylalanine or tryptophan at the end of this CDR3 makes a read error likely. The chain has TRBV6-2 or TRBV6-3 and TRBJ2-1; D unresolved. Germline-derived CDR1 and CDR2 are MNHEY and SVGEGT. There are 16 residues in the CDR3. Trimming stripped 5 bases from V and 9 bases from J, with 23 bases between. The CDR3 loop is CASSPIVGNSWSEQFL. The CDR3 DNA reads TGTGCCAGCAGTCCAATAGTTGGGAATTCGTGGAGTGAGCAGTTCTTA.

This clonotype was seen a handful of times. At one end, the junction sequence differs from germline, possibly due to a read error. The chain recombines TRBV28 with TRBJ1-2; 10 bases agree with TRBD1. The germline gives CDR1 MDHEN, CDR2 SYDVKM. The CDR3 is 16 amino acids. CDR3 region: CASSLTPGTGDYGYTF. CDR3 DNA sequence: TGTGCCAGCAGTCTCACCCCCGGGACAGGGGACTATGGCTATACCTTC.

V is TRBV10-2 and J is TRBJ2-5; 10 bases agree with TRBD2. The germline V gene encodes CDR1 WSHSY and CDR2 SAAADI. CDR3 length: 14 residues. Unmatched junction bases numbered 8, after V lost 10 bases and J lost 3 bases. The CDR3: CANRGTSEEETQYF. CDR3 in DNA: TGCGCCAACAGGGGGACTAGCGAGGAAGAGACCCAGTACTTC.

With regard to this clonotype: Mismatch with germline at one junction end may stem from a read error. This sequence joins TRBV29-1 and TRBJ1-1; D gene uncertain. Germline assignment: CDR1 SQVTM and CDR2 ANQGSEA. The CDR3 extends over 13 amino acids. This CDR3 is CSPQNSPGTEAFF. The CDR3 nucleotides read TGTAGCCCACAGAACAGCCCGGGGACTGAAGCTTTCTTT.

The chain recombines TRBV6-6 with TRBJ1-2, with D possibly matching TRBD1 (6 bases). Per germline, CDR1 MNHNY and CDR2 SVGAGI (reference sequence). This CDR3 region has 14 residues. V was cut by 6 bases and J by 9 bases, with 20 bases left in between. The CDR3 spells CASRPRQVSRCYTF. The CDR3 DNA follows: TGTGCCAGCAGACCTAGACAGGTCTCAAGGTGCTACACCTTC.

As to this clonotype: At one of its ends the junction is not consistent with the germline gene, which may arise from a read error. The gene calls are TRBV20-1 and TRBJ2-7, with unresolved D. CDR3 length: 13 amino acids. Germline V CDR1 and CDR2: DFQATT, SNEGSKA (reference sequence). The CDR3, as DNA: TGCAGTGCGGATGGCGTTTTAACATACGAGCGGTACTTC. Its translation is CSADGVLTYERYF.

The rearrangement links TRBV6-1 to TRBJ2-7, with 7 bases identical to TRBD1. The V gene end was trimmed by 5 bases and the J gene end by 7 bases; junction bases not matched to a gene: 11. This CDR3 is 14 amino acids long. Germline-derived CDR1 and CDR2 are MNHNS and SASEGT. CDR3 in DNA: TGTGCCAGCAGTAATTGCCCGACGGACAGGGAGCAGTACTTC. Translation gives CASSNCPTDREQYF.

Turning to this clonotype: A much larger clone is a single base away; this may be a read error. The genes are TRBV5-1 and TRBJ1-1; D call uncertain. The CDR3 loop spans 13 amino acids. In germline, CDR1 is SGHRS, CDR2 YFSETQ. The CDR3 sequence is CANSLYWGAEAFF. CDR3 DNA: TGCGCCAACAGCTTGTATTGGGGAGCTGAAGCTTTCTTT.

The sample holds many counts of this clonotype. The rearrangement uses TRBV6-1 and TRBJ1-1; 12 bases map to TRBD1. Unmatched junction bases numbered 6, after V lost 11 bases and J lost 5 bases. The CDR3 sequence is 13 residues long. Germline-derived CDR1 and CDR2 are MNHNS and SASEGT. Written as DNA, the CDR3 is TGTGCCGCCGGGACAGGGGGCTTTACTGAAGCTTTCTTT. This encodes CAAGTGGFTEAFF.

As regards this clonotype: A read error is likely, as this CDR3 ends without the conserved phenylalanine or tryptophan. The rearrangement links TRBV10-2 to TRBJ2-2, with D hard to call. CDR1 is WSHSY and CDR2 is SAAADI in the germline V gene. This CDR3 contains 11 residues. DNA for the CDR3: TGCGCCAGCAGTGACACCGGCGAGCTGTTTTAT. It codes for CASSDTGELFY.

Regarding this clonotype: The CDR3 end shows no conserved phenylalanine or tryptophan, and so a read error is likely. The V and J genes are TRBV28 and TRBJ2-7; 8 bases are a match to TRBD1. This CDR3 has 14 amino acids. Germline V gene lookup returns CDR1 MDHEN and CDR2 SYDVKM. As DNA, the CDR3 is TGTGCCAGCGGTTTGTCCACAGGGGGCTACGAGCAGTACCTC. Amino acid sequence: CASGLSTGGYEQYL.

The V gene is TRBV5-1, the J gene TRBJ1-1, with D hard to call. V lost 0 bases to trimming and J lost 9 bases, with 15 bases between them. CDR1 and CDR2 from the germline V gene are SGHRS and YFSETQ. The length of the CDR3 is 14 residues. CDR3 in amino acids: CASSLVGKNAKAFF. For the CDR3, the DNA is TGCGCCAGCAGCTTGGTCGGGAAGAACGCTAAAGCTTTCTTT.

In regard to this clonotype: The DNA is omitted, as the CDR3 cannot be located on it reliably, and the CDR3 follows TCRdb's listing. The rearrangement links TRBV9 to TRBJ1-6; the table's TRBD1 call for D was not verified on the DNA. The length of the CDR3 is 14 amino acids, counting both ends. Looked up from germline, CDR1 is SGDLS and CDR2 is YYNGEE. The CDR3 region is CASSVGQGNSPVHF.

The rearrangement uses TRBV7-2 and TRBJ2-5; no firm D call. V lost 0 bases and J 4 bases, leaving 3 bases between the germline ends. Per the germline V gene, CDR1 is SGHTA and CDR2 is FQGNSA. The CDR3 covers 12 residues. The DNA of the CDR3 is TGTGCCAGCAGCTTAGCGGGAGAGACCCAGTACTTC. Its translation is CASSLAGETQYF.

Concerning this clonotype itself: No conserved phenylalanine or tryptophan is present at the end of the CDR3, so a read error is the likely explanation. The J gene is TRBJ1-2, the V gene TRBV4-1; 8 bases line up with TRBD1. J gave up 7 bases and V 4 bases, and 8 bases lay outside the gene matches. This CDR3 has 14 residues. Germline V CDR1 and CDR2: MGHRA, YSYEKL. In DNA form, the CDR3 reads TGCGCCAGCAGCCTGGCAGGGGGCGCCCCTGGCTACACCTCG. This sequence encodes CASSLAGGAPGYTS.

Concerning this clonotype itself: One junction end disagrees with the germline gene, perhaps due to a read error. The gene calls are TRBV20-1 and TRBJ2-7; 11 positions agree with TRBD2. The CDR3 extends over 15 amino acids. The germline gives CDR1 DFQATT, CDR2 SNEGSKA (reference sequence). The DNA of the CDR3 is TGCAGTCTTAGAGAAAGACTAGCGGGGACCTATGAGCAGTACTTC. It translates to CSLRERLAGTYEQYF.

Concerning this clonotype: Likely a read error: the CDR3 ends without its conserved phenylalanine or tryptophan. The V and J genes are TRBV28 and TRBJ2-3; TRBD2 might be the D (5 bases). Germline V gives CDR1 MDHEN, CDR2 SYDVKM. The CDR3 has 14 residues. DNA of the CDR3: TGTGCCAGCAGTTTTGTCGCGGGCACAGCTACGCAGTATTAT. It yields the protein CASSFVAGTATQYY.

Notes on this clonotype: Sequence at one end of the junction differs from germline and may be a read error. The V gene is TRBV6-5, the J gene TRBJ2-1; 11 bases fit TRBD2. Germline assignment: CDR1 MNHEY and CDR2 SVGAGI. This CDR3 is built from 15 residues. CDR3 coding DNA: TGTTCCAGCAGTTACCTTGGCGGTAGCGGGAGGGCGGTGTTCTTC. Translating it yields CSSSYLGGSGRAVFF.

As concerns this clonotype: A read error is likely, as this CDR3 ends without the conserved phenylalanine or tryptophan. The gene calls are TRBV4-1 and TRBJ1-5; D gene unclear. CDR3 size: 16 residues. From germline, CDR1 is MGHRA and CDR2 YSYEKL. This CDR3 is CASIQEPTYSNRPQHL. The CDR3 DNA reads TGCGCCAGCATCCAAGAGCCGACCTATAGCAATCGGCCCCAGCATTTA.

The V call is TRBV29-1, the J call TRBJ2-5, with D perhaps TRBD1 (5 bases). The CDR3 runs to 13 residues. Per germline, CDR1 SQVTM and CDR2 ANQGSEA. V lost 3 bases, J lost 5 bases, and 13 bases lay in between. In nucleotides, the CDR3 is TGCAGCGTTGAGTCAGGGCATGTGGAGACCCAGTACTTC. It codes for CSVESGHVETQYF.

V and J are TRBV5-1 and TRBJ2-3, with D tentatively TRBD1 (7 bases). Germline V gene sequence: CDR1 SGHRS, CDR2 YFSETQ. Trimming stripped 2 bases from V and 2 bases from J, with 15 bases between. This CDR3 has 16 residues. This chain's CDR3 is CASSLAQGGTTDTQYF. The CDR3, as DNA: TGCGCCAGCAGCTTAGCCCAGGGGGGAACCACAGATACGCAGTATTTT.

This clonotype appeared a single time. Mismatch with germline at one junction end may stem from a read error. V is TRBV12-3 or TRBV12-4 and J is TRBJ2-2; D may be TRBD2 (5 bases). This CDR3 contains 13 residues. As DNA, the CDR3 is TGTGCCAGCAGTTGTGTAAGAACCGGGGATCTGTTTTTT. Encoded protein: CASSCVRTGDLFF.

V is TRBV4-1 and J is TRBJ2-7; 11 nucleotides agree with TRBD2. Germline V CDR1 and CDR2: MGHRA, YSYEKL. The CDR3 sequence is 16 residues long. Trimming at V came to 4 bases and at J to 13 bases, leaving 18 bases not matched to a gene. The CDR3, as DNA: TGCGCCAGCAGCCGGACACTAGCGGGAGAGGGGAACGACCACTACTTC. The encoded protein is CASSRTLAGEGNDHYF.

This clonotype turned up a few times. The rearrangement uses TRBV12-3 or TRBV12-4 and TRBJ1-5; no definite D call. V was trimmed by 11 bases and J by 7 bases, leaving 15 bases between them. The CDR3 has 12 residues. CDR3 loop: CAGNPAGQPQHF. CDR3 bases: TGTGCCGGCAATCCCGCTGGCCAGCCCCAGCATTTT.

Details on this clonotype: At one of its ends the junction is not consistent with the germline gene, which may arise from a read error. This chain uses TRBV11-2 with TRBJ1-1; no clear D gene. Germline lookup yields CDR1 SGHAT and CDR2 FQNNGV. CDR3 length equals 15 residues. This chain's CDR3 is CASSPPEVIYTEAFF. CDR3 bases: TGTGCTAGCAGCCCCCCGGAGGTGATTTACACTGAAGCTTTCTTT.

Details on this clonotype: The junction and the germline gene differ at one end; a read error may be behind it. The gene calls are TRBV11-2 and TRBJ1-1; D remains unclear. The length of the CDR3 is 15 residues. CDR1 and CDR2 (germline): SGHAT, FQNNGV. The CDR3 DNA is TGTGCCAACAGCTCCACCAATTCAAGGAACACTGAAGCTTTCTTT. Residues: CANSSTNSRNTEAFF.

Note on this clonotype: A read error is likely, as this CDR3 ends without the conserved phenylalanine or tryptophan. The V and J genes are TRBV7-9 and TRBJ1-1; D unresolved. Deletions cut 5 bases from V and 2 bases from J, with 9 bases between. Germline CDR1 reads SEHNR; CDR2 reads FQNEAQ (reference sequence). The CDR3 loop spans 13 amino acids. CDR3 protein: CASSPETNTEAFY. CDR3 in DNA: TGTGCCAGCAGCCCAGAGACAAACACTGAAGCTTTCTAT.

The chain uses TRBV29-1 and TRBJ2-5; no definite D call. The ends were cut back, 6 bases at V and 8 bases at J, with 19 bases in the middle. The CDR3 totals 13 residues. CDR1 and CDR2 from the germline V gene are SQVTM and ANQGSEA. CDR3 DNA: TGCAGCGTGGCCGAAAGGTTCCTCGAAACCCAGTACTTC. Translation: CSVAERFLETQYF.